The 7 T cell receptor beta chains in this list originate from one sample, sequenced in a study of post-analysis software for immune sequencing data (dated by TCRdb to 2015 to 2017). The protocol used for the library was PCR. TCRdb shows the sequencer as Illumina HiSeq 2500. Unique molecular identifiers were incorporated into TCR beta cDNA libraries to reduce PCR and sequencing biases. TCRdb reanalyzed the raw reads on its own, using fastp at Q25 for trimming and MiXCR for clone calling, and kept in-frame beta chains. Rows with a matching CDR3 protein are joined into one entry that keeps the most common DNA and genes. For this sample there are 150,000 or so distinct CDR3 sequences; around 36% appear just once. Together, the top ten hold under 30% of the sample. This specimen's time point label, per the study, means: second blood draw from one MS patient after hematopoietic stem cell transplantation.

This specimen consisted of blood, obtained after autologous hematopoietic stem cell transplantation. These receptor sequences come from a girl aged 10-17 years with multiple sclerosis. Donor details come from another sample of the same person, matched by shared clones.

This clonotype was counted at least ten times. The chain links TRBV20-1 to TRBJ2-7; 11 nucleotides align to TRBD2. The V and J ends lost 6 bases and 0 bases, in that order; junction bases with no gene match: 10. This CDR3 is 16 amino acids long. Germline CDR1 and CDR2: DFQATT and SNEGSKA (reference sequence). The CDR3: CSARPGLAVLSYEQYF. In DNA, the CDR3 is TGCAGTGCCAGACCGGGACTAGCGGTTCTCTCCTACGAGCAGTACTTC.

In this sample, this clonotype turned up a few times. The V call is TRBV6-5, the J call TRBJ2-7, with 8 positions matching TRBD2. CDR3 length: 13 residues. J gave up 6 bases and V 5 bases, and 6 bases lay outside the gene matches. CDR1 MNHEY and CDR2 SVGAGI come from the germline V gene. The CDR3 nucleotides read TGTGCCAGCAGTCTGGGAGCGGGAGTCGAGCAGTACTTC. This gives the protein CASSLGAGVEQYF.

This clonotype occurred a few times. The chain combines TRBV7-2 with TRBJ1-2; TRBD1 agrees at 7 bases. V trimming: 5 bases; J trimming: 7 bases; junction bases outside the gene matches: 4. Germline CDR1 reads SGHTA; CDR2 reads FQGNSA. The CDR3 totals 12 residues. CDR3 protein: CASSPHRGGYTF. In DNA form, the CDR3 reads TGTGCCAGCAGCCCACACAGGGGTGGCTACACCTTC. The complete variable domain, with remaining parts taken from reference TRBV7-2 and TRBJ1-2, reads GAGVSQSPSNKVTEKGKDVELRCDPISGHTALYWYRQSLGQGLEFLIYFQGNSAPDKSGLPSDRFSAERTGGSVSTLTIQRTQQEDSAVYLCASSPHRGGYTFGSGTRLTVV.

The chain links TRBV5-8 to TRBJ1-5; TRBD1 aligns across 8 bases. V trimming: 3 bases; J trimming: 2 bases; junction bases outside the gene matches: 4. The CDR3 is 15 amino acids. Per germline, CDR1 SGHTS and CDR2 YDEGEE. This chain's CDR3 is CASSWTGWGNQPQHF. CDR3 DNA sequence: TGTGCCAGCAGCTGGACAGGGTGGGGCAATCAGCCCCAGCATTTT.

This clonotype was counted at least ten times. The CDR3 is CSALKNSYEQYF. The DNA for the CDR3 is TGCAGCGCACTCAAAAACTCCTACGAGCAGTACTTC. V is TRBV29-1 and J is TRBJ2-7; no clear D. The germline V and J ends were trimmed by 7 bases and 0 bases, with 10 bases remaining between them. Germline loops: CDR1 SQVTM, CDR2 ANQGSEA. This CDR3 comprises 12 residues.

The chain recombines TRBV7-8 with TRBJ2-1; D call uncertain. V was clipped by 7 bases and J by 0 bases, with 10 bases between them. The CDR3 runs to 14 residues. Germline V gene sequence: CDR1 SGHVS, CDR2 FQNEAQ. CDR3 nucleotides: TGTGCCAGCATTGCCGACCTCTCCTACAATGAGCAGTTCTTC. This codes for CASIADLSYNEQFF. Full variable domain (outside the CDR3, taken from reference TRBV7-8 and TRBJ2-1): GAGVSQSPRYKVAKRGQDVALRCDPISGHVSLFWYQQALGQGPEFLTYFQNEAQLDKSGLPSDRFFAERPEGSVSTLKIQRTQQEDSAVYLCASIADLSYNEQFFGPGTRLTVL.

This clonotype was observed many times. This may come from a read error, since a much larger clone is one base off. CDR3 residues: CSVGGTVRGEQFF. The CDR3 coding sequence is TGCAGCGTTGGGGGGACTGTACGGGGTGAGCAGTTCTTC. V gene TRBV29-1 combines with J gene TRBJ2-1; D might be TRBD2 (6 bases). Germline V gene data show CDR1 as SQVTM and CDR2 as ANQGSEA. V was clipped by 4 bases and J by 9 bases, with 16 bases between them. CDR3 size: 13 residues.